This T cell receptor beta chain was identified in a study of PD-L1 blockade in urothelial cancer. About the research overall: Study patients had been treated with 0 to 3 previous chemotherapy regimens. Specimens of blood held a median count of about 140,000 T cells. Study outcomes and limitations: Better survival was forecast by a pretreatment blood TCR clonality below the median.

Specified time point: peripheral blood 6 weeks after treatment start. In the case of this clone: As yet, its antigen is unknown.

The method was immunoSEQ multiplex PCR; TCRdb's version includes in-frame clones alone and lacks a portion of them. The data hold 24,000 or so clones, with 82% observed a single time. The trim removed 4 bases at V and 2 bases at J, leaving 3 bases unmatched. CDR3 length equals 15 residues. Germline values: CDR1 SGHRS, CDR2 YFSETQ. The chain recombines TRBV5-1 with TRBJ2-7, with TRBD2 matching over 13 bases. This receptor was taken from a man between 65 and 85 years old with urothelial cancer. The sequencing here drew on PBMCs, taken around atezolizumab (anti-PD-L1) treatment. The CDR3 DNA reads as TGCGCCAGCAGCACGGGACTAGCGGGAACCTACGAGCAGTACTTC. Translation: CASSTGLAGTYEQYF.